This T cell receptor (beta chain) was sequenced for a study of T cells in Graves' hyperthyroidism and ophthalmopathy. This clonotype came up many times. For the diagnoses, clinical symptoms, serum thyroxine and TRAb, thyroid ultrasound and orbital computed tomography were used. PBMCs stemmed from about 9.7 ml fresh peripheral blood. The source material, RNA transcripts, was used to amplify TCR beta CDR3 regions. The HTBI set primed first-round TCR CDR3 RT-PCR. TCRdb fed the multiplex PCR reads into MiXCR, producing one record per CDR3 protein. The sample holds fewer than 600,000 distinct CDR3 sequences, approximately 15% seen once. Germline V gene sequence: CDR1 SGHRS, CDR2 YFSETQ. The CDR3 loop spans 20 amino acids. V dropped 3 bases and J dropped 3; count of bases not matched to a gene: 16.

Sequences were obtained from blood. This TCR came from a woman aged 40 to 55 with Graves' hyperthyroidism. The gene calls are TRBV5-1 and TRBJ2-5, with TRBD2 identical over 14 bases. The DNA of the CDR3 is TGCGCCAGCAGCTCCCAACCCGGACTAGCGGGAGGCCGAGAGGAAGAGACCCAGTACTTC. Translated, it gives CASSSQPGLAGGREEETQYF.